The clone carrying this TCR beta chain was seen only once. This sample was included in a study of blood T cell repertoires in COVID-19. Study-wide context: The United States, Italy and Spain were the sources of the acute and convalescent COVID-19 samples. Sources were T cells, B-cell-depleted T cells, or PBMCs; the material itself was cDNA or gDNA.

Sequencing was performed with immunoSEQ multiplex PCR; in TCRdb, only in-frame clones are kept and a portion is missing. The repertoire includes 200,000 to 250,000 clones, around 90% of them detected once, and over 0.65% sits in the top ten. The CDR3 covers 14 residues. Germline CDR1 reads MNHNY; CDR2 reads SVGAGI (reference sequence). V lost 4 bases and J 7 bases, leaving 15 bases between the germline ends. The V gene is TRBV6-6, the J gene TRBJ2-3; the D gene is possibly TRBD2 (7 bases). Source material: peripheral blood. The source is a man under 40 with COVID-19, enrolled during active disease. The CDR3 loop is CASSSRGAGNTQYF. CDR3 nucleotides: TGTGCCAGCAGTTCTCGGGGGGCCGGCAATACGCAGTATTTT.